The 14 T cell receptor beta chains presented below share a single source sample, sequenced in a study of OX40 agonist ivuxolimab in advanced cancers. Libraries were prepared by immunoSEQ multiplex PCR; TCRdb keeps only in-frame clonotypes and omits some of them. This sample yields approximately 76,000 clones, of which about 88% are seen a single time; around 13% belongs to the top ten. Material: CD4+ or CD8+ T cells sorted from blood, obtained in a trial of the OX40 agonist ivuxolimab. Receptors originate from an adult with an advanced solid tumor such as melanoma, head and neck, liver or kidney cancer.

Points on this clone: The junction departs from the called germline gene at one end, perhaps through a read error. The chain employs TRBV10-3 and TRBJ2-7, with 7 bases that match TRBD1. This CDR3 is built from 15 residues. The germline CDR1 and CDR2 sequences are ENHRY and SYGVKD. The chain's CDR3 is CASGARDSSSHEQYF. The CDR3 bases are TGTGCCAGCGGAGCCCGGGACAGTTCCTCCCACGAGCAGTACTTC.

This chain joins TRBV10-3 and TRBJ2-5; 9 positions agree with TRBD2. Germline CDR1 reads ENHRY; CDR2 reads SYGVKD. V was clipped by 6 bases and J by 2 bases; unmatched bases: 7. This CDR3 has 15 residues. CDR3 loop: CAIRGSLAGQETQYF. In nucleotides, the CDR3 is TGTGCCATCAGAGGCTCTCTAGCGGGACAAGAGACCCAGTACTTC.

This chain joins TRBV5-1 and TRBJ1-1; 9 bases map to TRBD1. Germline CDR1 SGHRS, CDR2 YFSETQ. The CDR3 totals 16 residues. The V gene end was trimmed by 4 bases and the J gene end by 1 base; junction bases not matched to a gene: 8. In DNA, the CDR3 is TGCGCCAGCAGCAGGGACAGGGTCGGGGGGAACACTGAAGCTTTCTTT. It translates to CASSRDRVGGNTEAFF.

Notes on this clone: One end of the junction fails to match germline, which may point to a read error. The chain's CDR3 is CASSLGQSTETQYF. DNA for the CDR3: TGTGCTAGCAGCTTAGGGCAGTCAACAGAGACCCAGTACTTC. J is TRBJ2-5 and V is TRBV7-7; D is unclear. This CDR3 has 14 residues. The germline CDR1 and CDR2 sequences are SSHAT and FNYEAQ (reference sequence). Drawing the rest from reference TRBV7-7 and TRBJ2-5, the complete variable domain is GAGVSQSPRYKVTKRGQDVTLRCDPISSHATLYWYQQALGQGPEFLTYFNYEAQPDKSGLPSDRFSAERPEGSISTLTIQRTEQRDSAMYRCASSLGQSTETQYFGPGTRLLVL.

The rearrangement links TRBV4-2 to TRBJ2-1; TRBD1 is a possible D gene (6 bases). Looked up from germline, CDR1 is LGHNA and CDR2 is YNFKEQ. The CDR3 contains 16 residues. Between the trimmed V and J ends, which lost 0 bases and 11 bases, there was a span of 20 bases. The CDR3 DNA sequence: TGTGCCAGCAGCCAAGATCCCGTTCCCCCGGGACAAAAGCAGTTCTTC. Residues: CASSQDPVPPGQKQFF.

This clone occurred many times. This sequence joins TRBV11-3 and TRBJ2-7; 7 bases map to TRBD1. The CDR3 spans 18 residues. J was trimmed by 0 bases and V by 0 bases; bases with no gene match: 11. Germline assignment: CDR1 SGHNT and CDR2 YENEEA. The CDR3, as DNA: TGTGCCAGCAGCTTAGATCGGGAAGGGGGCGCCGGCTCCTACGAGCAGTACTTC. It specifies CASSLDREGGAGSYEQYF.

The chain recombines TRBV19 with TRBJ2-7, with D possibly matching TRBD1 (6 bases). The germline V gene encodes CDR1 LNHDA and CDR2 SQIVND (reference sequence). This CDR3 spans 14 amino acids. Between the trimmed V and J ends, which lost 6 bases and 1 base, there was a span of 13 bases. The CDR3 bases are TGTGCCAGTAGGGGACATGGGCCATCCTACGAGCAGTACTTC. Protein product: CASRGHGPSYEQYF.

The chain has TRBV29-1 and TRBJ1-1; D gene ambiguous. From germline, CDR1 is SQVTM and CDR2 ANQGSEA. V was shortened by 1 base and J by 4 bases, with 22 bases between the two germline ends. The CDR3 length is 17 residues. As DNA, the CDR3 is TGCAGCGTTGAAGCACGCCCGAGGGTCCTACACAGCACTGAAGCTTTCTTT. This translates into CSVEARPRVLHSTEAFF.

The chain links TRBV28 to TRBJ1-5; D remains ambiguous. The germline V and J ends were trimmed by 1 base and 8 bases, with 12 bases remaining between them. The CDR3 sequence is 14 residues long. Per germline, CDR1 MDHEN and CDR2 SYDVKM. The CDR3 reads CASSLSPYGKPQHF. CDR3 bases: TGTGCCAGCAGTTTATCCCCCTACGGGAAGCCCCAGCATTTT.

This clone was detected a few times. The J gene is TRBJ1-5, the V gene TRBV28, with D possibly matching TRBD1 (5 bases). This CDR3 is built from 11 residues. The ends were cut back, 1 base at V and 14 bases at J, with 9 bases in the middle. CDR1 and CDR2 from the germline V gene are MDHEN and SYDVKM. CDR3 amino acids: CASSLSGTKHF. The CDR3 nucleotides read TGTGCCAGCAGTTTATCTGGGACCAAGCATTTT.

This clone was seen a handful of times. The chain is built from TRBV7-6 and TRBJ2-7, with D perhaps matching TRBD1 (6 bases). This CDR3 is 17 amino acids long. Germline V gene sequence: CDR1 SGHVS, CDR2 FNYEAQ. The germline V and J ends were trimmed by 1 base and 2 bases, with 18 bases remaining between them. The CDR3 region has the DNA TGTGCCAGCAGCTTAGGGGCGGTGGCAGGGGATACCTACGAGCAGTACTTC. Residues: CASSLGAVAGDTYEQYF.

The chain links TRBV11-2 to TRBJ1-1; D not certain. Between the trimmed V and J ends, which lost 0 bases and 5 bases, there was a span of 10 bases. This CDR3 has 14 residues. Per the germline V gene, CDR1 is SGHAT and CDR2 is FQNNGV. The CDR3 reads CASSLDKVGTEAFF. The CDR3 DNA reads as TGTGCCAGCAGCTTAGACAAGGTGGGAACTGAAGCTTTCTTT.

The V call is TRBV15, the J call TRBJ1-5; D not certain. The germline V and J ends were trimmed by 1 base and 0 bases, with 7 bases remaining between them. CDR3 length: 15 amino acids. Looked up from germline, CDR1 is LNHNV and CDR2 is YYDKDF (reference sequence). The CDR3 spells CATSRGIYSNQPQHF. The CDR3 nucleotides are TGTGCCACCAGCAGAGGGATTTATAGCAATCAGCCCCAGCATTTT.

The V gene is TRBV23-1, the J gene TRBJ2-7; a possible D gene is TRBD2 (5 bases). TRBV23-1 is an open reading frame whose function is uncertain. Trimming cost V 0 bases and J 1 base, with 10 bases left between them. The CDR3 totals 15 residues. CDR3 amino acids: CASSQSGVESYEQYF. For the CDR3, the DNA is TGCGCCAGCAGTCAATCCGGGGTAGAGTCCTACGAGCAGTACTTC.